A single T cell receptor (beta chain) is shown here with its context. This sample was taken from a study of blood T cell repertoires in COVID-19. About the study: Some COVID-19 samples were acute and others convalescent; all came from the United States, Italy and Spain. T cells, B-cell-depleted T cells, or PBMCs supplied cDNA or gDNA.

Sequencing was performed with immunoSEQ multiplex PCR; in TCRdb, only in-frame clones are kept and a portion is missing. This repertoire shows about 170,000 clones, around 92% found once; its top ten account for 4.5% to 5%. The germline V gene encodes CDR1 MNHNS and CDR2 SASEGT. This CDR3 comprises 17 residues. V gave up 4 bases and J gave up 4 bases, with 19 bases separating them. The chain couples TRBV6-1 to TRBJ2-2, with D perhaps matching TRBD1 (9 bases). The sample taken for sequencing was peripheral blood. The receptor was isolated from a man aged 30 to 39 with COVID-19, enrolled during active disease. CDR3 sequence reads: CASSASAGGQGTGELFF. DNA of the CDR3: TGTGCCAGCAGTGCCTCTGCGGGGGGACAGGGCACCGGGGAGCTGTTTTTT.